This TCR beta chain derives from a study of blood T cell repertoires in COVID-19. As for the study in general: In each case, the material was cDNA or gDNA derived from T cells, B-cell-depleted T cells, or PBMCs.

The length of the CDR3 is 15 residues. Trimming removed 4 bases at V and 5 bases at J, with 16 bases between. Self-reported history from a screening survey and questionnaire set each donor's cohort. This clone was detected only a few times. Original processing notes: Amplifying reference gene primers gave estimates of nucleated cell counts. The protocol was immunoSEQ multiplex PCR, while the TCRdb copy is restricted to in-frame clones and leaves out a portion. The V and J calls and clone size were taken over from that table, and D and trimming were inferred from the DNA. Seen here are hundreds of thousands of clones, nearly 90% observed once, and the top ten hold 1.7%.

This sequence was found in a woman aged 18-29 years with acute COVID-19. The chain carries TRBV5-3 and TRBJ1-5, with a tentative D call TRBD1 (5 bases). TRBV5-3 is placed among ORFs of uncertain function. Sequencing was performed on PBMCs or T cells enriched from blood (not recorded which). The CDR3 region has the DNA TGTGCCAGAAGCCCCCAACGGGGGAGGGATCAGCCCCAGCATTTT. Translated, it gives CARSPQRGRDQPQHF.